This T cell receptor (beta chain) is drawn from a study of molecular identifiers for immune sequencing clone quantification. Study-level background: Naive CD8 RNA (around 20,000 or 100,000 cells) was divided into five aliquots, with four sequenced.

Each CDR3 protein gets one entry after TCRdb re-called the PCR reads with MiXCR. The sample gives over 600,000 distinct CDR3 sequences, about 20% of which show up once; roughly 0.9% is in the top ten. The V gene lost 5 bases and the J gene lost 4 bases, with 15 bases spanning the gap. The CDR3 extends over 14 amino acids. Germline V gene sequence: CDR1 LGHDT, CDR2 YNNKEL (reference sequence). This clonotype was found many times. Its target is not known. Regarding the study as a whole: Molecules of identical TCR sharing a barcode could underestimate highly expanded clone sizes.

Sequenced sample: naive CD8+ T cells from blood, with Jurkat cell RNA spiked in. Stated subset: FACS-sorted CD8+CD4-CCR7+CD45RA+ naive T cells. The chain couples TRBV3-1 to TRBJ2-7; D remains unclear. The receptor comes from a human donor in good health. Some libraries in this study had Jurkat cell RNA spiked in. CDR3 coding DNA: TGTGCCAGCAGCATTGTTAGGGCCCCTTACGAGCAGTACTTC. This translates into CASSIVRAPYEQYF.